This TCR beta chain was recovered during a study of T cell repertoires in cytomegalovirus infection. The overall study: Indications came from public TCR beta signatures; they pointed to CMV infection and to a matching HLA type. Findings and caveats of the study: What dominated the ex vivo response were HLA-C-restricted CMV-specific TCR beta clonotypes. Summed frequency of shared TCR beta families picked out CMV carriers who also had the relevant HLA.

This clonotype was found many times. The antigen remains unidentified. The length of the CDR3 is 16 residues. From germline, CDR1 is MNHEY and CDR2 SVGEGT. With V trimmed by 5 bases and J by 5 bases, 14 bases remained unmatched. TCRdb reanalysed the reads using MiXCR and keeps one entry per CDR3 protein. Of about 260,000 distinct CDR3 sequences listed, roughly 9.1% are singletons. The chain employs TRBV6-2 or TRBV6-3 and TRBJ2-7; 8 bases line up with TRBD1. The sample comprised PBMCs. This sequence was found in a human donor in good health (CMV status not recorded). Some clones in this sample may be carry-over from other donors' samples. CDR3 sequence (DNA): TGTGCCAGCAGTCGGACGACAGGGGCCCAAGGGGACGAGCAGTACTTC. Amino acids: CASSRTTGAQGDEQYF.